The subject of this entry is one T cell receptor beta chain. Time point described: patch test 2, 6 weeks after DPC sensitization. The treatment here: therapeutic diphenylcyclopropenone sensitization with weekly scalp DPC. Blood was collected ahead of every patch test applied. This specimen belongs to a study of human T cells and chemical hapten exposure. From the RACE reads, TCRdb called clonotypes with MiXCR, one entry per CDR3 protein. The table has about 84,000 distinct CDR3 sequences, around 9.3% seen once. With V trimmed by 2 bases and J by 2 bases, 4 bases remained unmatched. This CDR3 has 15 residues. CDR1 and CDR2 (germline): SGHRS, YFSETQ.

This sequence joins TRBV5-1 and TRBJ2-7, with 10 bases fitting TRBD2. Sequenced material: whole blood, taken in connection with sensitization to the hapten diphenylcyclopropenone (DPC). The receptor comes from a woman between 50 and 59 years old with alopecia areata. Some clones in this sample may be carry-over from other donors' samples. The CDR3 reads CASSLQLAGPYEQYF. CDR3 in DNA: TGCGCCAGCAGCTTACAACTAGCGGGGCCCTACGAGCAGTACTTC.